These T cell receptor beta chains were read from a single sample in a study of molecular identifiers for immune sequencing clone quantification. TCRdb itself ran the PCR reads through MiXCR, one entry per CDR3 protein. The table includes just under 650,000 distinct CDR3 sequences, 20% detected once. Sequencing input: naive CD8+ T cells from blood, with Jurkat cell RNA spiked in. These receptors came from a human donor in good health. Some libraries in this study had Jurkat cell RNA spiked in. The CDR3 runs from the conserved cysteine through the conserved F or W. The order of the fields is D gene, V gene, CDR3 protein. A D gene is named only where the DNA matches it firmly.

D gene: NA; V gene: TRBV13; CDR3 protein: CASSPGASGALSTEAFF
D gene: TRBD2; V gene: TRBV9; CDR3 protein: CASSDPLAGGPDEQYF
D gene: NA; V gene: TRBV27; CDR3 protein: CASRDNPYTEALF
D gene: TRBD2; V gene: TRBV2; CDR3 protein: CATLAGEAEQFF
D gene: NA; V gene: TRBV18; CDR3 protein: CASSPPGGEQYF
D gene: NA; V gene: TRBV30; CDR3 protein: CAWSVQGLTEAFF
D gene: NA; V gene: TRBV5-1; CDR3 protein: CASSLLSPGANVLTF
D gene: NA; V gene: TRBV9; CDR3 protein: CASSRYRASTHTDTQYF
D gene: NA; V gene: TRBV9; CDR3 protein: CASSARGENNEQFF
D gene: TRBD1; V gene: TRBV6-2/TRBV6-3; CDR3 protein: CASSPTGLGNQPQHF
D gene: NA; V gene: TRBV30; CDR3 protein: CAWSEQVTGELFF
D gene: TRBD1; V gene: TRBV7-9; CDR3 protein: CAGQGAGELFF
D gene: NA; V gene: TRBV7-6; CDR3 protein: CASSDPARSGNTIYF
D gene: TRBD1; V gene: TRBV10-3; CDR3 protein: CAISEDRDEQYF
D gene: TRBD1; V gene: TRBV7-9; CDR3 protein: CASSQPPTGARSYGYTF
D gene: NA; V gene: TRBV27; CDR3 protein: CASRGGHYEQYF
D gene: NA; V gene: TRBV28; CDR3 protein: CAGRPDTNTGELFF
D gene: TRBD1; V gene: TRBV12-3/TRBV12-4; CDR3 protein: CASTLEGARETQYF
D gene: TRBD2; V gene: TRBV28; CDR3 protein: CASSLWTLAAHNEQFF
D gene: NA; V gene: TRBV6-2/TRBV6-3; CDR3 protein: CASNTLDRTSYEQYF
D gene: NA; V gene: TRBV30; CDR3 protein: CAWSSGVNIQYF
D gene: NA; V gene: TRBV30; CDR3 protein: CAWSISSPDTQYF
D gene: NA; V gene: TRBV2; CDR3 protein: CASSAATVSTDTQYF
D gene: NA; V gene: TRBV9; CDR3 protein: CASSVEDSMNTEAFF
D gene: NA; V gene: TRBV12-3/TRBV12-4; CDR3 protein: CASRRTERTDTQYF
D gene: TRBD1; V gene: TRBV7-2; CDR3 protein: CASSWDRGPTGELFF
D gene: TRBD2; V gene: TRBV7-9; CDR3 protein: CASSPGGGQYF
D gene: NA; V gene: TRBV27; CDR3 protein: CASSLGGEGQPQHF
D gene: NA; V gene: TRBV20-1; CDR3 protein: CSAAEGETQYF
D gene: TRBD1; V gene: TRBV7-2; CDR3 protein: CASSLEGGYTEAFF
D gene: NA; V gene: TRBV27; CDR3 protein: CASSLQGYGSPLHF
D gene: NA; V gene: TRBV30; CDR3 protein: CAWSVATNTGELFF
D gene: NA; V gene: TRBV30; CDR3 protein: CAWTPPSAEQFF
D gene: NA; V gene: TRBV6-6; CDR3 protein: CASTLPGTKETQYF
D gene: NA; V gene: TRBV27; CDR3 protein: CASSFQGEVGEQYF
D gene: TRBD2; V gene: TRBV27; CDR3 protein: CASSPGLAGSETQYF
D gene: NA; V gene: TRBV19; CDR3 protein: CASSAGTLSSYEQYF
D gene: NA; V gene: TRBV21-1; CDR3 protein: CASSKESYTF
D gene: TRBD2; V gene: TRBV20-1; CDR3 protein: CSARDPLAATYNEQFF
D gene: NA; V gene: TRBV19; CDR3 protein: CASSIGGLGSYEQYF
D gene: NA; V gene: TRBV9; CDR3 protein: CASSSSQSSYKEQFF
D gene: NA; V gene: TRBV6-6; CDR3 protein: CASTDGRYIPGEKLFF
D gene: NA; V gene: TRBV19; CDR3 protein: CASSNTRIEAFF